Presented here are 20 T cell receptor beta chains from one specimen sequenced in a study of T-cell reconstitution after alpha-beta-depleted transplantation in children. Molecular barcoding with unique molecular identifiers was used for the TCRbeta library. MiXCR was run by TCRdb on the PCR reads, yielding one entry per CDR3 protein. This sample yields hundreds of thousands of distinct CDR3 sequences, of which around 13% are seen a single time; roughly 2.3% belongs to the top ten. This sample comprised PBMCs, mostly from graft donor cells, obtained 360 days after TCRalphabeta/CD19-depleted stem cell transplant. The receptors were gathered from a male patient between 10 and 17 years old who had a stem cell transplant for acute myeloid leukemia, so the T cells may come from the graft donor.

The chain carries TRBV7-2 and TRBJ2-5; D not resolved. V lost 4 bases to trimming and J lost 5 bases, with 8 bases between them. The germline gives CDR1 SGHTA, CDR2 FQGNSA. CDR3 length: 12 residues. As DNA, the CDR3 is TGTGCCAGCAGCTCTTTTACCGAGACCCAGTACTTC. Encoded protein: CASSSFTETQYF.

The table lists this clonotype with a few counts. The rearrangement joins TRBV12-3 or TRBV12-4 to TRBJ2-7; 9 positions match TRBD2. Trimming took 1 base from V and 3 from J; bases not matched to a gene: 4. The CDR3 totals 15 residues. CDR3 region: CASSLGLAGNYEQYF. The CDR3 nucleotides are TGTGCCAGCAGTTTAGGTCTAGCGGGGAACTACGAGCAGTACTTC.

The V and J genes are TRBV20-1 and TRBJ2-1, with 8 bases aligning to TRBD2. The V gene end was trimmed by 6 bases and the J gene end by 0 bases; junction bases not matched to a gene: 4. CDR3 length equals 14 residues. Per germline, CDR1 DFQATT and CDR2 SNEGSKA (reference sequence). The CDR3 nucleotides read TGCAGTGCCCTTGGGACTAGCTCCTACAATGAGCAGTTCTTC. This gives the protein CSALGTSSYNEQFF.

This clonotype turned up a few times. V is TRBV9 and J is TRBJ2-5; D may correspond to TRBD1 or TRBD2 (5 bases each). Germline CDR1 reads SGDLS; CDR2 reads YYNGEE. Trimming shortened V by 0 bases and J by 1 base, and 10 bases separated the two germline ends. The CDR3 loop spans 15 amino acids. This CDR3 reads CASSVVFGTQETQYF. DNA of the CDR3: TGTGCCAGCAGCGTAGTGTTTGGGACCCAAGAGACCCAGTACTTC.

This clonotype occurred many times. The chain carries TRBV3-1 and TRBJ2-1; D is uncertain. The V gene's germline CDR1 is LGHDT and CDR2 YNNKEL (reference sequence). The CDR3 spans 16 residues. Trimming shortened V by 2 bases and J by 0 bases, and 11 bases separated the two germline ends. CDR3 nucleotides: TGTGCCAGCAGCCAATTAACCGGGTCCTCCTACAATGAGCAGTTCTTC. Its protein product is CASSQLTGSSYNEQFF.

In DNA form, the CDR3 reads TGTGCCAGCAGCCTATCGGGGGGGACTGAAGCTTTCTTT. Protein sequence: CASSLSGGTEAFF. This sequence joins TRBV9 and TRBJ1-1; possibly TRBD1 for D (5 bases). The CDR3 runs to 13 residues. CDR1 SGDLS and CDR2 YYNGEE come from the germline V gene. Trimming stripped 4 bases from V and 5 bases from J, with 12 bases between.

This clonotype was detected a few times. The chain recombines TRBV7-3 with TRBJ2-3, with 8 bases fitting TRBD2. The J segment lost 4 bases and the V segment lost 5 bases, leaving 11 bases of the junction unmatched. Germline loops: CDR1 SGHTA, CDR2 FQGTGA. The CDR3 has 16 residues. For the CDR3, the DNA is TGTGCCAGCAGCCGGGCCAGCGGGAGCCCCCCAGATACGCAGTATTTT. Encoded protein: CASSRASGSPPDTQYF.

The genes are TRBV4-3 and TRBJ2-1; D gene ambiguous. This CDR3 comprises 12 residues. Germline V CDR1 and CDR2: LGHNA, YSLEER. Trimming removed 4 bases at V and 5 bases at J, with 6 bases between. The CDR3: CASSRTDNEQFF. The CDR3 DNA is TGCGCCAGCAGCCGGACGGACAATGAGCAGTTCTTC.

The chain carries TRBV12-3 or TRBV12-4 and TRBJ1-6; D unclear. V lost 6 bases and J 0 bases, leaving 9 bases between the germline ends. The CDR3 has 15 amino acids. The CDR3 region is CASSPTSSYNSPLHF. In nucleotides, the CDR3 is TGTGCCAGCAGCCCTACAAGCTCCTATAATTCACCCCTCCACTTT.

This clonotype was seen ten or more times. The junction departs from germline at one end; a sequencing error may be responsible. The chain recombines TRBV4-2 with TRBJ2-7; D is unresolved. The CDR3 length is 13 residues. The germline gives CDR1 LGHNA, CDR2 YNFKEQ. The CDR3 sequence is CASSHKASSEQYF. DNA of the CDR3: TGTGCCAGCAGCCATAAAGCCTCCTCCGAGCAGTACTTC.

This clonotype was counted only a few times. The gene calls are TRBV19 and TRBJ2-3; no reliable D call. In germline, CDR1 is LNHDA, CDR2 SQIVND (reference sequence). The CDR3 runs to 15 residues. V was clipped by 5 bases and J by 4 bases, with 16 bases between them. The CDR3 loop reads CASSLGPTNSDTQYF. CDR3 nucleotide sequence: TGTGCCAGTAGTCTCGGCCCTACTAACTCAGATACGCAGTATTTT.

This clonotype was detected ten times or more. V is TRBV29-1 and J is TRBJ2-7; D might be TRBD1 (6 bases). The V and J ends lost 7 bases and 2 bases respectively, with 12 bases between them. The CDR3 is 12 amino acids. Germline loops: CDR1 SQVTM, CDR2 ANQGSEA. CDR3: CSAKAGAYEQYF. The CDR3 nucleotides read TGCAGCGCCAAGGCAGGGGCCTACGAGCAGTACTTC.

This clonotype came up once. The V gene is TRBV5-1, the J gene TRBJ2-5, with D perhaps matching TRBD2 (6 bases). Germline-derived CDR1 and CDR2 are SGHRS and YFSETQ. The CDR3 loop spans 15 amino acids. The ends were cut back, 0 bases at V and 5 bases at J, with 14 bases in the middle. The CDR3 spells CASSLADGEAETQYF. CDR3 bases: TGCGCCAGCAGCTTGGCCGATGGGGAGGCGGAGACCCAGTACTTC.

The table lists this clonotype with a few counts. The chain uses TRBV5-5 and TRBJ2-5; weak D call: TRBD1 (7 bases). V lost 3 bases and J lost 9, with 21 bases in between. CDR1 SGHKS and CDR2 YYEKEE come from the germline V gene (reference sequence). CDR3 length equals 15 residues. CDR3 sequence: CASSSTGTPQGAQYF. The CDR3 nucleotides are TGTGCCAGCAGCTCAACCGGGACTCCCCAGGGGGCCCAGTACTTC.

The chain uses TRBV19 and TRBJ2-1, with D maybe TRBD2 (6 bases). The germline V gene encodes CDR1 LNHDA and CDR2 SQIVND (reference sequence). The CDR3 has 14 residues. Trimming shortened V by 8 bases and J by 7 bases, and 18 bases separated the two germline ends. The CDR3 loop reads CASAGGPWYNEQFF. The CDR3 region has the DNA TGTGCCAGTGCAGGAGGGCCGTGGTATAATGAGCAGTTCTTC.

This clonotype has only a few counts. A much bigger clone sits one base away, suggesting this may be a read error. The chain recombines TRBV5-8 with TRBJ1-5; D is possibly TRBD1 (5 bases). The CDR3 totals 15 residues. The V and J ends lost 0 bases and 5 bases respectively, with 12 bases between them. Germline loops: CDR1 SGHTS, CDR2 YDEGEE. The CDR3 region is CASSLVEGFDQPQHF. The CDR3 DNA reads as TGTGCCAGCAGCTTGGTAGAGGGGTTCGATCAGCCCCAGCATTTT.

As regards this clonotype: One end of the junction fails to match germline, which may point to a read error. The V call is TRBV27, the J call TRBJ2-1, with D possibly called TRBD1 or TRBD2 (6 bases each). The CDR3 loop spans 19 amino acids. CDR1 and CDR2 from the germline V gene are MNHEY and SMNVEV (reference sequence). The CDR3 DNA reads TGTGCCAGCAGTCAGACAGGCCTGGCTAGCGACCTTGTAGATAATGAGCAGCTCTTC. Translating gives CASSQTGLASDLVDNEQLF.

This clonotype has only a few counts. The chain couples TRBV29-1 to TRBJ2-1; 13 bases align to TRBD2. V trimming: 7 bases; J trimming: 0 bases; junction bases outside the gene matches: 9. Germline values: CDR1 SQVTM, CDR2 ANQGSEA. The CDR3 extends over 17 amino acids. The CDR3 reads CSAGLAGPPSSYNEQFF. The CDR3 DNA sequence: TGCAGCGCGGGACTAGCGGGACCCCCGAGCTCCTACAATGAGCAGTTCTTC.

The genes are TRBV11-2 and TRBJ2-1, with D possibly matching TRBD1 (6 bases). Germline CDR1 reads SGHAT; CDR2 reads FQNNGV. The V gene lost 4 bases and the J gene lost 0 bases, with 16 bases spanning the gap. The CDR3 sequence is 17 residues long. DNA of the CDR3: TGTGCCAGCAGCTCCTACCGGGACACAAGCTCCTACAATGAGCAGTTCTTC. Residues: CASSSYRDTSSYNEQFF.

The gene calls are TRBV4-3 and TRBJ2-7; possible D gene TRBD2, 5 bases. V was cut by 4 bases and J by 10 bases, with 17 bases left in between. The germline gives CDR1 LGHNA, CDR2 YSLEER. The CDR3 loop spans 13 amino acids. This chain's CDR3 is CASSPSRGPDQYF. In nucleotides, the CDR3 is TGCGCCAGCAGCCCGTCCCGAGGGCCCGATCAGTACTTC.